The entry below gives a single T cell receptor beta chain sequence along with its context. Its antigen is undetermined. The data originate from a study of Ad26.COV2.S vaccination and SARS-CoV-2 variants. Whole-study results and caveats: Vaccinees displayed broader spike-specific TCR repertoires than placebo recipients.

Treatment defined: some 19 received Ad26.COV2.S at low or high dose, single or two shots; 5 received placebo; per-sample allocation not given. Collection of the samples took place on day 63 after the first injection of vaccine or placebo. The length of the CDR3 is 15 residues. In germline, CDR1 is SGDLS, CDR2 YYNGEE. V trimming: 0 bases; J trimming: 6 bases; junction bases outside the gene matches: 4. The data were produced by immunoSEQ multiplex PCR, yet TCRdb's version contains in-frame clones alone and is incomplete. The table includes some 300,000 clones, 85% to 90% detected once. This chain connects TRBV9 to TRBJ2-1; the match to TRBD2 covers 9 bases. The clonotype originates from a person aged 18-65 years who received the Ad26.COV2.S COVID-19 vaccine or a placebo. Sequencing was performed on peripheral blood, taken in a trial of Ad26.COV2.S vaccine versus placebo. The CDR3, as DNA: TGTGCCAGCAGCGTAGGGCTAGCGGGGAGCAATGAGCAGTTCTTC. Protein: CASSVGLAGSNEQFF.